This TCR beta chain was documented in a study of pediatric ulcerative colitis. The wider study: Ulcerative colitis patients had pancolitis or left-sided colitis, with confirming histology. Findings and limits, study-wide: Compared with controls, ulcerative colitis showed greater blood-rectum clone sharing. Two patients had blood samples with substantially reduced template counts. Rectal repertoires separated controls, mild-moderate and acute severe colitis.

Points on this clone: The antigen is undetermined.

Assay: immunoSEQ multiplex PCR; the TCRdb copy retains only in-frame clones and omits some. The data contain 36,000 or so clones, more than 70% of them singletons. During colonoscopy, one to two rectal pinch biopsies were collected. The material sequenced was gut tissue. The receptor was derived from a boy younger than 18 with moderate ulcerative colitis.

CDR3 region: CASSGGAHTEAFF. Here the CDR3 DNA reads TGTGCCAGCAGCGGGGGGGCGCACACTGAAGCTTTCTTT. The V and J genes are TRBV7-2 and TRBJ1-1; weak D call: TRBD1 (6 bases). Trimming pared 5 bases from V and 3 bases from J, leaving 10 bases between. Germline values: CDR1 SGHTA, CDR2 FQGNSA. The CDR3 is 13 amino acids.